This record looks at one T cell receptor beta chain sequence and its context. Its antigen remains unidentified. Nothing much larger sits one base from this clone, and base qualities are not available. Participants in the prospective study were enrolled through a virtual design, were aged about 18 to 90 years, and lived in about two dozen United States geographic areas. To assign participants to cohorts, the prospective study relied on clinical history that participants themselves reported in a screening survey and a study questionnaire. For ImmuneRACE Cohort 3, a participant was defined as recovered based on two consecutive negative NP/OP PCR tests, clearance by a healthcare professional, or resolution of symptoms. In the prospective study, whole blood, serum and a nasopharyngeal or oropharyngeal swab were collected from each participant by mobile phlebotomists. Prospective study participants could optionally give additional blood draws and questionnaires over a roughly two-month period. Before DNA extraction, blood samples from the prospective study were shipped at room temperature or frozen.

The data belong to a study of blood T cell repertoires in COVID-19 (TCRdb year 2020). At the level of the whole study: Collaborator samples came from the United States, Italy and Spain and covered acute and convalescent phases of COVID-19. The prospective study material was composed of cDNA or gDNA derived from T cells, B-cell-depleted T cells, or PBMCs. Deeply sampled blood TCRbeta repertoires from subjects exposed to, actively infected with, or recovered from COVID-19 were included in the dataset. The repertoires were released in a freely available public database meant as a resource for research on the immune response to SARS-CoV-2. The samples were drawn from the first 160 participants of the ongoing ImmuneRACE study and from 950 to 1,500 subjects provided by 6 global collaborators. Sample metadata almost always included a de-identified subject ID, COVID-19 status, age in years and sex. Where HLA class I and class II types were available, the types were taken from metadata supplied by the sample provider, not from assay-based typing.

TCRbeta CDR3 regions were amplified from genomic DNA by means of the immunoSEQ Assay, a bias-controlled multiplex PCR. Per the source publication's procedure: The number of nucleated cells in each sample was estimated from the amplification of reference gene primers within the assay. To quantify the absolute abundance of each unique TCRbeta CDR3 rearrangement, sequence reads were collapsed and filtered. For each sample, productive Simpson clonality was calculated by taking the square root of Simpson's diversity index across productive rearrangements. The source is immuneACCESS, and TCRdb retained only in-frame sequences with V and J called. Part of the clones is not carried over; for the studies checked, unresolved V genes explain less than half of this, and the remainder is unexplained. V and J calls and clone size are given by that table; D and trimming were obtained from the DNA. The sample table contains around 280,000 clones; only one count was recorded for approximately 90% of them. In total, the top ten clones hold about 6.1% of the sample.

The investigation overall reported the following: How much clinical and demographic metadata was included differed by source and by participant, and the metadata was provided uncurated.

The CDR3 sequence holds 17 residues, the cysteine and phenylalanine included. The read is trimmed to its CDR3 DNA, 51 bases read in frame from base 1. The V and J ends are trimmed by 5 bases and 0 bases, leaving 17 bases between them. According to the germline V gene (reference sequence), CDR1 reads LNHDA and CDR2 reads SQIVND. Sequencing was carried out using PBMCs or T cells enriched from blood (not recorded which). The clonotype comes from a woman aged 40 to 49 who had recovered from COVID-19. The chain is encoded by TRBV19 joined to TRBJ1-5, with TRBD1 as a weak D call on 6 bases. The CDR3 reads CASSSPPGANSNQPQHF. The DNA is as follows: TGTGCCAGTAGTTCGCCGCCAGGGGCGAATAGCAATCAGCCCCAGCATTTT. Full variable domain (CDR3 extended with the reference TRBV19 and TRBJ1-5 proteins): DGGITQSPKYLFRKEGQNVTLSCEQNLNHDAMYWYRQDPGQGLRLIYYSQIVNDFQKGDIAEGYSVSREKKESFPLTVTSAQKNPTAFYLCASSSPPGANSNQPQHFGDGTRLSIL.